The next 16 T cell receptor beta chains were all read from a single sample in a study of persistence of HIV-infected CD4 T cells. This was the immunoSEQ version 4 assay in survey mode. Some clones are missing from TCRdb's copy, which holds only in-frame ones; the method was immunoSEQ multiplex PCR. The data contain roughly 16,000 clones, 65% of them singletons. Cells were stimulated with CMV-infected fibroblast lysates at 10 ug/mL. Sorting of responding CD4+ T cells relied on upregulated CD40 ligand together with CD69. Which antigens these TCRs recognize remains unknown. The sequences come from CD4+ T cells sorted from PBMCs after roughly 18-hour stimulation, collected from a patient who received antiretroviral therapy. The receptors were sampled from an adult woman with HIV who was CMV-seropositive.

This rearrangement joins TRBV7-3 to TRBJ2-2; 7 positions agree with TRBD1. Germline loops: CDR1 SGHTA, CDR2 FQGTGA. V shed 4 bases and J 2 bases; nucleotides not matched to a gene: 4. The CDR3 contains 15 residues. CDR3 nucleotides: TGTGCCAGCAGCTCCACAGGGGCCAACACCGGGGAGCTGTTTTTT. This sequence encodes CASSSTGANTGELFF.

The rearrangement links TRBV6-5 to TRBJ1-5, with a tentative D call TRBD1 (6 bases). Trimming stripped 6 bases from V and 3 bases from J, with 15 bases between. The germline CDR1 and CDR2 sequences are MNHEY and SVGAGI. This CDR3 has 15 residues. CDR3 nucleotides: TGTGCCAGCAGCGGGGTACAGGGCCTCAATCAGCCCCAGCATTTT. This encodes CASSGVQGLNQPQHF.

This clone was recorded only once. The rearrangement uses TRBV6-5 and TRBJ2-1; 8 positions agree with TRBD1. With 6 bases clipped from V and 7 bases from J, the junction kept 8 bases outside the gene matches. The CDR3 extends over 14 amino acids. Germline loops: CDR1 MNHEY, CDR2 SVGAGI. The CDR3 nucleotides are TGTGCCAGCAGGAGGACAGGGTACACTAATGAGCAGTTCTTC. Protein product: CASRRTGYTNEQFF.

The genes are TRBV19 and TRBJ1-5; D call uncertain. CDR1 and CDR2 (germline): LNHDA, SQIVND (reference sequence). V dropped 3 bases and J dropped 5 bases, with 14 bases sitting between them. This CDR3 comprises 15 residues. CDR3 nucleotide sequence: TGTGCCAGTAGTATCTCCCGTGTCTCCGATCAGCCCCAGCATTTT. Translated, it gives CASSISRVSDQPQHF.

The V and J genes are TRBV5-1 and TRBJ2-3; a possible D gene is TRBD2 (6 bases). V shed 3 bases and J shed 0 bases, with 11 bases lying between them. The CDR3 is made up of 15 amino acids. Germline CDR1 is SGHRS and CDR2 is YFSETQ. The CDR3 DNA is TGCGCCAGCAGCTCGGGACTTACTAGCACAGATACGCAGTATTTT. Residues: CASSSGLTSTDTQYF.

By share, this clone ranks as medium-sized. Germline and junction disagree at one end, which may indicate a read error. The chain has TRBV19 and TRBJ1-5; D perhaps matches TRBD1 (6 bases). Per the germline V gene, CDR1 is LNHDA and CDR2 is SQIVND (reference sequence). This CDR3 region has 14 residues. The CDR3 sequence: CASTITGYNQPQHF. As DNA, the CDR3 is TGTGCCAGTACTATAACAGGGTATAATCAGCCCCAGCATTTT.

This clone occurred once. The V gene is TRBV19, the J gene TRBJ2-5, with TRBD1 identical over 7 bases. The junction had 6 bases not matched to a gene; V was cut back by 4 bases and J by 4 bases. The germline V gene has CDR1 LNHDA and CDR2 SQIVND (reference sequence). The CDR3 has 14 residues. CDR3 coding DNA: TGTGCCAGTAGTACGACAGGGTTGGGAGAGACCCAGTACTTC. Protein: CASSTTGLGETQYF.

In this sample, this clone is medium-sized. The genes are TRBV7-3 and TRBJ1-3; D gene unclear. The germline CDR1 and CDR2 sequences are SGHTA and FQGTGA. The CDR3 is 13 amino acids. Trimming left V 1 base short and J 9 bases short, with 10 bases between. Here the CDR3 DNA reads TGTGCCAGCAGCTTAAGACGGGAATCCACCATATATTTT. This codes for CASSLRRESTIYF.

V usage is TRBV6-1 and J usage is TRBJ2-7; D might be TRBD1 (6 bases). This CDR3 has 14 residues. The V end lost 3 bases, the J end lost 0 bases, and 9 bases lay between the germline ends. CDR1 is MNHNS, CDR2 SASEGT, per germline. CDR3 sequence: CASSEQGPSYEQYV. In DNA form, the CDR3 reads TGTGCCAGCAGTGAGCAGGGGCCCTCCTACGAGCAGTACGTC.

This sequence joins TRBV6-5 and TRBJ2-3; TRBD2 agrees at 11 bases. Germline CDR1 and CDR2: MNHEY and SVGAGI. The CDR3 length is 14 residues. The V and J ends lost 6 bases and 4 bases, in that order; junction bases with no gene match: 3. The CDR3 loop is CASSSSGGPDTQYF. The CDR3 bases are TGTGCCAGCAGCTCTAGCGGGGGGCCAGATACGCAGTATTTT.

The chain links TRBV5-1 to TRBJ2-3; maybe TRBD2 (6 bases). The CDR3 runs 14 residues. Germline CDR1 and CDR2: SGHRS and YFSETQ. The V end lost 4 bases, the J end lost 0 bases, and 9 bases lay between the germline ends. This CDR3 reads CASSPGTSTDTQYF. The CDR3 DNA sequence: TGCGCCAGCAGCCCCGGGACTAGCACAGATACGCAGTATTTT.

The V gene is TRBV10-2, the J gene TRBJ2-7; D could derive from TRBD1 or TRBD2 (7 bases each). Germline V CDR1 and CDR2: WSHSY, SAAADI. Trimming shortened V by 8 bases and J by 6 bases, and 17 bases separated the two germline ends. The CDR3 sequence is 13 residues long. This CDR3 is CASSRGGRGEQYV. DNA for the CDR3: TGCGCCAGCTCCAGGGGGGGCAGAGGCGAGCAGTACGTC.

This chain joins TRBV7-8 and TRBJ1-3, with 10 bases matching TRBD1. The CDR3 contains 17 residues. J was trimmed by 7 bases and V by 1 base; bases with no gene match: 10. Germline V gives CDR1 SGHVS, CDR2 FQNEAQ. CDR3 loop: CASSLGAGQGKGNTIYF. The CDR3 region has the DNA TGTGCCAGCAGCTTAGGGGCGGGACAGGGGAAAGGGAACACCATATATTTT.

The chain combines TRBV18 with TRBJ2-1, with 9 bases that match TRBD2. With V trimmed by 5 bases and J by 4 bases, 3 bases remained unmatched. The germline V gene has CDR1 KGHSH and CDR2 LQKENI. The CDR3 is 14 amino acids. For the CDR3, the DNA is TGTGCCAGCTCAGGTAGCGGGGGTTACAATGAGCAGTTCTTC. Translated, it gives CASSGSGGYNEQFF.

This chain uses TRBV4-1 with TRBJ2-1; no reliable D call. The V gene's germline CDR1 is MGHRA and CDR2 YSYEKL. The length of the CDR3 is 17 residues. V lost 0 bases and J 0 bases, leaving 12 bases between the germline ends. The CDR3 bases are TGCGCCAGCAGCCAAGATCGTACATCCCACTCCTACAATGAGCAGTTCTTC. Protein: CASSQDRTSHSYNEQFF.

The chain uses TRBV7-8 and TRBJ2-2; no clear D gene. Germline V gives CDR1 SGHVS, CDR2 FQNEAQ. Trimming cost V 2 bases and J 6 bases, with 13 bases left between them. CDR3 size: 15 residues. CDR3 coding DNA: TGTGCCAGCAGCTTACCAGGCTCTGGTGCCGGGGAGCTGTTTTTT. It is translated as CASSLPGSGAGELFF. The full variable domain, completed using reference TRBV7-8 and TRBJ2-2, is GAGVSQSPRYKVAKRGQDVALRCDPISGHVSLFWYQQALGQGPEFLTYFQNEAQLDKSGLPSDRFFAERPEGSVSTLKIQRTQQEDSAVYLCASSLPGSGAGELFFGEGSRLTVL.